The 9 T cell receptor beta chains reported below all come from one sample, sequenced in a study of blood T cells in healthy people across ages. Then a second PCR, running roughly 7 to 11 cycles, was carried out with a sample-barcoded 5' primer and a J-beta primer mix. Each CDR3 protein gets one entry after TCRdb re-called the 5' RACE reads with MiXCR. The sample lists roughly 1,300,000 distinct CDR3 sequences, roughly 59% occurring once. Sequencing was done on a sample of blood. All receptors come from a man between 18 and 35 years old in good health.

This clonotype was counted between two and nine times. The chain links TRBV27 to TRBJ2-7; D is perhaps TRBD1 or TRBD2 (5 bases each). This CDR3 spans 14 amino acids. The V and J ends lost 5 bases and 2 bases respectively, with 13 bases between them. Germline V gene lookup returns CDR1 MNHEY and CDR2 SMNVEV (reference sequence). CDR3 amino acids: CASSPSGPPYEQYF. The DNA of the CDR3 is TGTGCCAGCAGTCCCTCGGGACCGCCCTACGAGCAGTACTTC.

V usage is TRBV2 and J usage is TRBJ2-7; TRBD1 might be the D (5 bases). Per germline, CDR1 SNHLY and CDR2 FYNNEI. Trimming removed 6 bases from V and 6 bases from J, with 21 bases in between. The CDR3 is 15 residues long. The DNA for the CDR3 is TGTGCCAGCAGGGCTATCGACAGCACCATCTGCGAGCAGTACTTC. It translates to CASRAIDSTICEQYF.

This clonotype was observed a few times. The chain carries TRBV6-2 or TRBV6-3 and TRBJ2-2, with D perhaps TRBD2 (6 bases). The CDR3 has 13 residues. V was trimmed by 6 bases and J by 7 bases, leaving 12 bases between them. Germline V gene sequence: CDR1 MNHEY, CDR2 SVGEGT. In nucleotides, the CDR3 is TGTGCCAGCAGCCTACTAGCTGGCGGGGAGCTGTTTTTT. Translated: CASSLLAGGELFF.

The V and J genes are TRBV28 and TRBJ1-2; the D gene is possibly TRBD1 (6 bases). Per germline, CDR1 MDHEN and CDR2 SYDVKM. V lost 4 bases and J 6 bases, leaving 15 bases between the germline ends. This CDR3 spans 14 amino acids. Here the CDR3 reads CASSSRAGVDGYTF. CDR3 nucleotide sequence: TGTGCCAGCAGTTCTAGGGCAGGGGTGGATGGCTACACCTTC.

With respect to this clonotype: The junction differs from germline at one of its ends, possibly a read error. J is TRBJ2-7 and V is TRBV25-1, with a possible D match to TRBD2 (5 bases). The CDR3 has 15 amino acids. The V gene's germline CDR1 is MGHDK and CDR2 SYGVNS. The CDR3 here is CASSEFGSRVYGQYF. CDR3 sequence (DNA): TGTGCCAGCAGTGAATTCGGATCGAGGGTCTACGGGCAGTACTTC.

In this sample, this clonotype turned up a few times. This CDR3 reads CSVEMGVGRGRYGYTF. As DNA, the CDR3 is TGCAGCGTTGAAATGGGCGTGGGCAGGGGACGCTATGGCTACACCTTC. The chain joins TRBV29-1 to TRBJ1-2; D is perhaps TRBD1 (6 bases). The CDR3 totals 16 residues. V was shortened by 2 bases and J by 4 bases, with 20 bases between the two germline ends. Germline assignment: CDR1 SQVTM and CDR2 ANQGSEA. The full variable domain, its missing parts supplied by reference TRBV29-1 and TRBJ1-2, is SAVISQKPSRDICQRGTSLTIQCQVDSQVTMMFWYRQQPGQSLTLIATANQGSEATYESGFVIDKFPISRPNLTFSTLTVSNMSPEDSSIYLCSVEMGVGRGRYGYTFGSGTRLTVV.

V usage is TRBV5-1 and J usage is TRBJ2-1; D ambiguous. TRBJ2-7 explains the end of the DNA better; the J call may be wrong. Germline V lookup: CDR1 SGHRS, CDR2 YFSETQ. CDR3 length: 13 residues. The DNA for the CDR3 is TGCGCCAGCAGAGCAGTCTCCTTTTACGAGCAGTACTTC. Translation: CASRAVSFYEQYF.

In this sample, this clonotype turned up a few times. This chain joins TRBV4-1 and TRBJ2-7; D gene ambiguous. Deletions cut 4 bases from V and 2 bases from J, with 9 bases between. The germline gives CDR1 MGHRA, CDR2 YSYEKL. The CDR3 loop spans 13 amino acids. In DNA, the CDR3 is TGCGCCAGCAGCCCCGACCCAACCTACGAGCAGTACTTC. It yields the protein CASSPDPTYEQYF.

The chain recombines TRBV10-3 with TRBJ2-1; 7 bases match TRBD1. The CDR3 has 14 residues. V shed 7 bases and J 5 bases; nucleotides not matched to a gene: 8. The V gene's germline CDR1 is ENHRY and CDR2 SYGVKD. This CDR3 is CAINGRGNDNEQFF. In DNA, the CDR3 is TGTGCCATCAACGGCAGGGGGAATGACAATGAGCAGTTCTTC.